The clone carrying this T cell receptor (beta chain) was recorded a few times. The data originate from a study of CD8+CD57+ T cells in acquired aplastic anemia. Germline CDR1 and CDR2: GTSNPN and SVGIG (reference sequence). The V and J ends lost 2 bases and 4 bases, in that order; junction bases with no gene match: 8. The length of the CDR3 is 15 residues. For CDR3 and TCR beta VDJ profiling, genomic DNA was the template used. Via MiXCR, TCRdb re-called the reads, giving one row per CDR3 protein. The sample holds hundreds of thousands of distinct CDR3 sequences, approximately 32% seen once. An expansion of CD8+CD57+ cells by flow cytometry had been shown in patients chosen for sequencing. No patient had been given any therapy when blood was sampled.

The material sequenced was sorted CD4+, CD8+, or CD8+CD57+ T cells (not recorded which) from PBMCs. The gene calls are TRBV30 and TRBJ1-2; 9 bases map to TRBD1. This TCR was recovered from a human donor with aplastic anemia. DNA for the CDR3: TGTGCCTGGAGTACCGGGACAGGGAGATCCTATGGCTACACCTTC. It is translated as CAWSTGTGRSYGYTF.